This is a list of T cell receptor beta chains from one sample in a study of blood T cell repertoires in COVID-19. Produced via immunoSEQ multiplex PCR; TCRdb's table is partial and in-frame only. The sample includes 220,000 or so clones, around four fifths seen only once; the top ten take 1.9%. Material for sequencing was peripheral blood. The source of these receptors is a woman older than 75 with acute or convalescent COVID-19. CDR3s include the opening cysteine and the closing phenylalanine or tryptophan. D genes are given only for firm matches. The size of a clone is reported for some rows only, either as once, few or many, or as a class for expanded clones.

TRBV9,TRBD2,few,TRBJ2-2,CASSGRLAGANTGELFF,TGTGCCAGCAGCGGACGACTAGCGGGTGCGAACACCGGGGAGCTGTTTTTT
TRBV9,NA,NA,TRBJ1-2,CASSGRGGGYGYTF,TGTGCCAGCAGCGGACGGGGGGGAGGCTATGGCTACACCTTC
TRBV5-1,NA,NA,TRBJ1-1,CASSLDVGRAGTEAFF,TGCGCCAGCAGCTTGGATGTTGGCAGGGCCGGCACTGAAGCTTTCTTT
TRBV28,NA,NA,TRBJ2-7,CATTLPSSGEQYF,TGTGCCACCACCCTGCCCAGTTCGGGCGAGCAGTACTTC
TRBV6-6,NA,many,TRBJ2-7,CASSSLFYEQYF,TGTGCCAGCAGTTCCCTTTTTTACGAGCAGTACTTC
TRBV28,NA,NA,TRBJ1-2,CASSLPGNYGYTF,TGTGCCAGCAGTTTGCCAGGGAACTATGGCTACACCTTC
TRBV14,NA,few,TRBJ1-1,CASSHGLNTEAFF,TGTGCCAGCAGCCATGGCTTGAACACTGAAGCTTTCTTT
TRBV7-9,NA,NA,TRBJ1-1,CASSFEQRNTEAFF,TGTGCCAGCAGCTTTGAACAACGGAACACTGAAGCTTTCTTT
TRBV7-9,NA,NA,TRBJ2-7,CASSLGVLDYEQYF,TGTGCCAGCAGCTTAGGGGTACTAGACTACGAGCAGTACTTC
TRBV19,TRBD1,NA,TRBJ1-1,CASTEGGAGTEAFF,TGTGCCAGTACCGAAGGGGGCGCGGGCACTGAAGCTTTCTTT
TRBV28,TRBD2,NA,TRBJ2-7,CASSLVSAGGPGQQYF,TGTGCCAGCAGTTTAGTTTCGGCGGGAGGGCCGGGGCAGCAGTACTTC
TRBV24-1,TRBD2,NA,TRBJ2-2,CATSDPSGGAELFF,TGTGCCACCAGTGACCCTAGCGGGGGGGCGGAGCTGTTTTTT
TRBV24-1,NA,NA,TRBJ2-1,CATSERGSSSYNEQFF,TGTGCCACCAGTGAGAGAGGAAGCAGCTCCTACAATGAGCAGTTCTTC
TRBV7-3,TRBD2,NA,TRBJ2-1,CASSPKTSDRDEQFF,TGTGCCAGCAGCCCCAAGACTAGCGATCGGGATGAGCAGTTCTTC
TRBV30,NA,few,TRBJ1-5,CAWRRNSNQPQHF,TGTGCCTGGAGGAGAAATAGCAATCAGCCCCAGCATTTT
TRBV28,NA,NA,TRBJ2-7,CASSFGTFYEQYF,TGTGCCAGCAGTTTCGGGACTTTTTACGAGCAGTACTTC
TRBV6-2/TRBV6-3,NA,NA,TRBJ1-4,CASSPAGGFYEKLFF,TGTGCCAGCAGTCCGGCGGGGGGATTTTATGAAAAACTGTTTTTT
TRBV5-1,TRBD1,NA,TRBJ1-6,CASSSGQGNSPLHF,TGCGCCAGCAGCTCCGGACAGGGGAATTCACCCCTCCACTTT
TRBV12-5,TRBD1,NA,TRBJ2-4,CASGTQGASNIQYF,TGTGCTAGTGGAACCCAGGGGGCTTCAAACATTCAGTACTTC
TRBV15,TRBD1,NA,TRBJ2-4,CATSRDRGTAKNIQYF,TGTGCCACCAGCAGAGACAGGGGGACAGCCAAAAACATTCAGTACTTC
TRBV20-1,NA,NA,TRBJ1-1,CSAPGLRAFF,TGCAGTGCTCCCGGGTTACGAGCTTTCTTT
TRBV7-9,TRBD1,NA,TRBJ1-6,CASSLIGTGRESPLHF,TGTGCCAGCAGCTTGATCGGGACAGGGAGGGAGTCACCCCTCCACTTT